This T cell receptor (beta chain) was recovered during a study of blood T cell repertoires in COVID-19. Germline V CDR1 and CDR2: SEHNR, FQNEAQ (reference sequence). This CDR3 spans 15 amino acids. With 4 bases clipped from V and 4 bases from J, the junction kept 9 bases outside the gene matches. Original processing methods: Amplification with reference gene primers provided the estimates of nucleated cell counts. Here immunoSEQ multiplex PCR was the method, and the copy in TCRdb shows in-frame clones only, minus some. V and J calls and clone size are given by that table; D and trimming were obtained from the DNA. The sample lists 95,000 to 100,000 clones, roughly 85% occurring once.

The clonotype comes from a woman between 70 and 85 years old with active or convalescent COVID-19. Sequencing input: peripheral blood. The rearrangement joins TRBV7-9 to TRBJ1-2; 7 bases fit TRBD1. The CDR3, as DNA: TGTGCCAGCAGCTCAGCCCCAGGGGGAGGCTATGGCTACACCTTC. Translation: CASSSAPGGGYGYTF. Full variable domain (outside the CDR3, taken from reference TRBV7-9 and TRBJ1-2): DTGVSQNPRHKITKRGQNVTFRCDPISEHNRLYWYRQTLGQGPEFLTYFQNEAQLEKSRLLSDRFSAERPKGSFSTLEIQRTEQGDSAMYLCASSSAPGGGYGYTFGSGTRLTVV.